Sequencing of this TCR beta chain was carried out in a study of blood T cell repertoires in COVID-19. Study as a whole: Italy, Spain and the United States were the sources of the convalescent and acute COVID-19 samples.

Trimming took 0 bases from V and 2 from J, leaving 9 bases between them. CDR1 and CDR2 from the germline V gene are SGHDT and YYEEEE. CDR3 length: 15 amino acids. The data were produced by immunoSEQ multiplex PCR, yet TCRdb's version contains in-frame clones alone and is incomplete. The table includes some 45,000 clones, around 82% detected once. The receptor was isolated from a woman at least 80 years old with acute or convalescent COVID-19. The sample taken for sequencing was peripheral blood. The chain uses TRBV5-6 and TRBJ2-1; possibly TRBD2 for D (5 bases). The CDR3 region has the DNA TGTGCCAGCAGCTTGGGAGGGAGTCCCTACAATGAGCAGTTCTTC. It specifies CASSLGGSPYNEQFF.